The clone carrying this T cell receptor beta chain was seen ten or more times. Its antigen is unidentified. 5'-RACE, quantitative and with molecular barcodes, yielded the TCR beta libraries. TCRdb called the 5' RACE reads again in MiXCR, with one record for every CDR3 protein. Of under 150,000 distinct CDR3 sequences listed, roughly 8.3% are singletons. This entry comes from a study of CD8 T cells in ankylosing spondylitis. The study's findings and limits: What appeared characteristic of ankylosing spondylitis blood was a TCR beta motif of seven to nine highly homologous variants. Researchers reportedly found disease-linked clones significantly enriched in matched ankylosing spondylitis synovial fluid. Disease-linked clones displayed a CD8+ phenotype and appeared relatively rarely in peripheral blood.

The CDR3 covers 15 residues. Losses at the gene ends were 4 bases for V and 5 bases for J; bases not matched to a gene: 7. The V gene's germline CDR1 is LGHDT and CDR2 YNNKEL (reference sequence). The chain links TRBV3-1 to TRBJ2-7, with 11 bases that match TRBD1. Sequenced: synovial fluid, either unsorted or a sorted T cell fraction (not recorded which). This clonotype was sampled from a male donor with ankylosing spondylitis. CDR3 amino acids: CASSRPGQGANEQYF. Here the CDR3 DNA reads TGTGCCAGCAGCCGACCTGGACAGGGGGCCAACGAGCAGTACTTC.